This TCR beta chain was profiled in a study of shared clonotypes between healthy human individuals. Germline-derived CDR1 and CDR2 are SGHDN and FVKESK. The CDR3 has 11 residues. V was shortened by 4 bases and J by 2 bases, with 2 bases between the two germline ends. About this clone itself: The same CDR3 also results from other DNA sequences found in this sample.

Measured with immunoSEQ multiplex PCR; TCRdb has only the in-frame clones, and not every one. The sample lists some 1.5 million clones, 95% to 99% occurring once. The sequenced sample consisted of naive CD4+ T cells sorted from blood. The subset is: CD45RA+ positively selected. This chain uses TRBV14 with TRBJ2-5, with D unresolved. This TCR came from a man in his thirties or forties in good health. The CDR3 protein is CASSRQETQYF. The DNA of the CDR3 is TGTGCCAGCAGCCGACAAGAGACCCAGTACTTC. Variable domain in full (rest from reference TRBV14 and TRBJ2-5): EAGVTQFPSHSVIEKGQTVTLRCDPISGHDNLYWYRRVMGKEIKFLLHFVKESKQDESGMPNNRFLAERTGGTYSTLKVQPAELEDSGVYFCASSRQETQYFGPGTRLLVL.